This TCR beta chain is from a study of neoadjuvant anti-PD-1 for oral cavity cancer. On this clone: Its antigen is unknown.

Profiling relied on immunoSEQ multiplex PCR, and the TCRdb table lists in-frame clones only, not all of them. The sample has more than 9,500 clones, about 60% seen once; the top ten hold 12%. Germline V CDR1 and CDR2: MNHNY, SVGAGI (reference sequence). There are 13 residues in the CDR3. Trimming took 2 bases from V and 6 from J, leaving 9 bases between them. Notes on the study in general: Expansion of preexisting intratumoral clones was suggested to aid response.

Specimen: tumor tissue, collected before nivolumab (anti-PD-1) treatment. This sequence was found in a person between 40 and 80 years old with oral cavity squamous cell carcinoma. V gene TRBV6-6 combines with J gene TRBJ2-3; D is undetermined. The CDR3 DNA sequence: TGTGCCAGCAGTTACGGGGTTCTGGATACGCAGTATTTT. It codes for CASSYGVLDTQYF.